This T cell receptor beta chain was sequenced for a study of vaccination effects on CD4 cells after COVID-19. Study-wide findings and caveats: Among infection- and vaccine-induced clones, marked clonal contraction occurred late after vaccination. Common cold coronaviruses were cross-recognized by only 1 of 255 vaccine-induced clones in healthy vaccinees.

Details on this clone: Its target is not known.

This CDR3 is built from 16 residues. Germline V gene lookup returns CDR1 MRHNA and CDR2 SNTAGT. Trimming left V 6 bases short and J 0 bases short, with 14 bases between. Sequencing was performed with immunoSEQ multiplex PCR; in TCRdb, only in-frame clones are kept and a portion is missing. Of about 41,000 clones listed, 77% were seen once; the top ten hold about 3.1%. Antigen-specific CD4+ T cells were expanded (with viral peptide pools) by the ViraFEST assay ahead of sequencing. Investigators separated out CD4+ T cells once about 10 days of culture had passed. None of the vaccinated had previously contracted SARS-CoV-2, and their nucleocapsid antibodies tested negative. The researchers cultured around 2 million PBMC per well with 9.5 to 10 IU/ml IL-2 and roughly 9.4 ug/ml peptides.

The source material was CD4+ T cells from PBMCs cultured with HCoV-NL63 spike peptides, sampled before COVID-19 vaccination. The receptor comes from a human donor who received a COVID-19 vaccine. The chain links TRBV6-4 to TRBJ2-2; perhaps TRBD1 as D (6 bases). The CDR3 DNA is TGTGCCAGCAGCCTCCGACAGGCCGCGAACACCGGGGAGCTGTTTTTT. Amino acid sequence: CASSLRQAANTGELFF.